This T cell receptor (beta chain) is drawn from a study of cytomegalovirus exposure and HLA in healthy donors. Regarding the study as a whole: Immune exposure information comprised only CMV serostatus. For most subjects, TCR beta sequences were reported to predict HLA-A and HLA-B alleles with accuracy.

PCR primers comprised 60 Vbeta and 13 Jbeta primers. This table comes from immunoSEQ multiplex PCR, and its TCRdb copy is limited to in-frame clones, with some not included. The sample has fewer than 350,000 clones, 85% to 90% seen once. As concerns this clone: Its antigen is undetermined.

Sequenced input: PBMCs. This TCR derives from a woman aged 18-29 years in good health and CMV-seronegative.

CDR3 sequence: CASSKLVTRLVVNEQFF. The CDR3 DNA reads as TGTGCCAGCAGTAAACTAGTGACTCGACTTGTTGTAAATGAGCAGTTCTTC. The chain employs TRBV7-2 and TRBJ2-1; D perhaps matches TRBD2 (5 bases). The CDR3 length is 17 residues. Germline V lookup: CDR1 SGHTA, CDR2 FQGNSA. The V gene lost 6 bases and the J gene lost 7 bases, with 25 bases spanning the gap.